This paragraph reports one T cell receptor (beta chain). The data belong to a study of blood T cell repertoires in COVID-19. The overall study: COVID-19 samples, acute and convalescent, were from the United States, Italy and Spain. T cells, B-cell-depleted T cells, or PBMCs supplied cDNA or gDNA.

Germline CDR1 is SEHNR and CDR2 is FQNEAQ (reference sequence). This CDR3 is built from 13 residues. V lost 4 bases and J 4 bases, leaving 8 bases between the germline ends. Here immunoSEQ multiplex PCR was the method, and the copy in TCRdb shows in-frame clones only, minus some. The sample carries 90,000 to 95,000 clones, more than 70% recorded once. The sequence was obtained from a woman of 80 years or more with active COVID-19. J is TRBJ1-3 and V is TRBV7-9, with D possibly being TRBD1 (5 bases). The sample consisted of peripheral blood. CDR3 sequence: CASSYNRGNTIYF. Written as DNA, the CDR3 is TGTGCCAGCAGCTACAACAGGGGAAACACCATATATTTT. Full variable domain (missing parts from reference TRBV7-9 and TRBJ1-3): DTGVSQNPRHKITKRGQNVTFRCDPISEHNRLYWYRQTLGQGPEFLTYFQNEAQLEKSRLLSDRFSAERPKGSFSTLEIQRTEQGDSAMYLCASSYNRGNTIYFGEGSWLTVV.